This T cell receptor (beta chain) was sequenced in a study of prognosis after radiotherapy for stage I lung cancer (dated by TCRdb to the early 2020s). About the investigation overall: Between early 2018 and 2019, about 20 patients with stage I NSCLC were enrolled in Nanjing, China. The cohort was made up of around 13 men and more than five women, with a median age of approximately 74 years and an age range of 53 to 84 years. The study sequenced approximately 40 blood samples from around 20 patients, one before and one after SBRT per patient. Stage I lung tumors that were newly diagnosed and primary were found in about 14 patients, while a few patients had oligometastatic NSCLC after surgical resection of the primary tumor. Distant metastases were developed by four of the 19 patients after SBRT, at a median of about seven months, whereas no significant progression was observed in the other 15 patients. Using image-guided IMRT or VMAT, SBRT was delivered in 3 to 5 fractions at a biologically effective dose of at least 100 Gy. Eleven to twelve patients had adenocarcinoma and 6 or 7 had squamous cell carcinoma as the tumor histology. All patients were regarded as medically inoperable, because of comorbidities in about eleven patients and refusal of surgery in roughly seven patients. This study profiled peripheral blood TCR beta repertoires from stage I NSCLC patients before and after stereotactic body radiotherapy and linked the repertoires to distant failure. In every patient, SBRT was given without any concurrent therapy. Results the study describes overall, beyond this receptor: Differences by metastasis status were reportedly seen in TRBV and TRBJ usage frequencies, involving two V genes at baseline and, after SBRT, under ten V genes and two J genes. Unique TCR clone counts fell after SBRT (median about 9,800 before versus about 7,100 after; Wilcoxon paired P=0.011). Whether the expanded TCR clones were tumor-specific was not determined. Limitations of the study included a small cohort and short follow-up, and the study findings need independent validation. Post-SBRT Shannon entropy and its change from baseline were lower in patients who developed distant metastases; baseline Shannon entropy was not associated with metastases. All reported P values were unadjusted for multiple comparisons.

For this clonotype: The antigen it binds to is not known. A much larger clone sits a single nucleotide away, making a read error possible.

All patients had node-negative disease on CT and PET/CT, and none had a history of other malignancies or prior chemotherapy or radiotherapy. At each of the two time points, 5.5 to 6 milliliters of peripheral venous blood were collected into EDTA tubes. PBMCs were isolated by Ficoll-Paque Plus density-gradient centrifugation. Right after collection, samples were kept at -80 degrees C until analysis. The CDR3 runs 13 amino acids, cysteine and phenylalanine included. CDR3 DNA is the only sequence kept; it has 39 bases, read in frame from the first base. In the germline V gene, CDR1 corresponds to SQVTM and CDR2 to ANQGSEA. Two rounds of multiplex PCR were performed to amplify the TCR beta CDR3 region from genomic DNA. The first PCR round used primers specific to each TRBV and TRBJ gene, with sequences filed in Chinese patent CN105087789A. The second PCR round used universal primers. The Roche High Pure PCR Template Preparation Kit was used to extract genomic DNA from the frozen PBMCs. An Illumina HiSeq 3000 was used to sequence the libraries paired-end with 151 bp reads. As for how the authors treated the data: CutAdapt was used to remove raw reads lacking the multiplex PCR primer sequences. Using PEAR, the high-quality paired reads were merged into contigs. By alignment to reference sequences, MiXCR assigned TRB V, D and J gene segments to each contig. To remove sequencing errors, CDR3 sequences were clustered according to base quality and sequence similarity. Diversity was calculated as Shannon entropy divided by the natural log of the number of productive TCR sequences. One minus Shannon entropy divided by the natural log of the number of unique clonotypes was used as the definition of clonality. The Youden index of ROC curves was used to select progression-free survival cut-offs for repertoire metrics, and analyses were performed in R 3.5.3. The raw public data were reprocessed by TCRdb itself: fastp quality trimming at Q25, MiXCR clonotype calling, in-frame beta chains only. Rows merge per CDR3 protein into single entries with the most common DNA and genes. TCRdb, not the original authors, processed these V and J calls. Counted in this sample were over 20,000 distinct CDR3 sequences; about 37% of them appeared once. 62% of the sample goes to the ten largest clones.

Here the sequenced sample was PBMCs, taken before or after stereotactic body radiation therapy (not recorded which). The source of this sequence is a donor aged 50 or older with non-small cell lung cancer. The chain is assembled from TRBV29-1 and TRBJ2-7, and 8 bases in between align with TRBD2. The bases are TGCAGCGTTGCTCGTGTTAGCGGGGACGAGCATTACTTC. The resulting protein is CSVARVSGDEHYF.